The present T cell receptor (beta chain) was sequenced within a study of pediatric ulcerative colitis. General study points: All ulcerative colitis patients, but no controls, carried a couple of rectal clonotypes. Blood-rectal clonal overlap within each person was significantly higher in ulcerative colitis patients than controls.

The assay was run at survey level. Profiling relied on immunoSEQ multiplex PCR, and the TCRdb table lists in-frame clones only, not all of them. The table records 60,000 to 75,000 clones, 70% to 85% of them present only once. Details on this clone: Its antigen is still unknown.

Colonoscopy and blood draw happened at the same time. This receptor was identified in a boy younger than 18 with moderate ulcerative colitis. The specimen sequenced was blood.

In DNA, the CDR3 is TGTGCCAGCACCCAGGGGATTACGGCCTACGAGCAGTACTTC. It specifies CASTQGITAYEQYF. The chain has TRBV5-6 and TRBJ2-7; D perhaps matches TRBD1 (6 bases). Trimming removed 6 bases from V and 2 bases from J, with 15 bases in between. The CDR3 is 14 amino acids. The germline V gene encodes CDR1 SGHDT and CDR2 YYEEEE.